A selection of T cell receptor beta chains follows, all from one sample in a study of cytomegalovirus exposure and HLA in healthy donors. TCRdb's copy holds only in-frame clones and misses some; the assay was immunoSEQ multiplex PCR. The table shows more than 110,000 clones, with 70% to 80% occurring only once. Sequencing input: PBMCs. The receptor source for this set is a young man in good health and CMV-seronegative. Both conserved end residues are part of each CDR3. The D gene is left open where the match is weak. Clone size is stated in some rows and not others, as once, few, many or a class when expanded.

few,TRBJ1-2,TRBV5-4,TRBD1,TGTGCCAGCAAGCTCGGGGGACAGGGAGTCGACGGCTACACCTTC,CASKLGGQGVDGYTF
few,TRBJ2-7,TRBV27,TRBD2,TGTGCCAGCAGTCAGCTAGCGGGAGGGCCTCACGAGCAGTACTTC,CASSQLAGGPHEQYF
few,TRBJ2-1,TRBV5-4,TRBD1,TGTGCCAGCAGCTCTAGACAGGGCCACAATGAGCAGTTCTTC,CASSSRQGHNEQFF
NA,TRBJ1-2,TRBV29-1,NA,TGCAGCGTTGAAGATCAGGGAGGGGGCTACACCTTC,CSVEDQGGGYTF
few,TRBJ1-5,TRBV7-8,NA,TGTGCCAGCAGCTCCTCCAGCAATCAGCCCCAGCATTTT,CASSSSSNQPQHF
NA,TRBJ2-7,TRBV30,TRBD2,TGTGCCTGGAGTTTCCTCGGGGTAGCGGGAGGCTACGAGCAGTACTTC,CAWSFLGVAGGYEQYF
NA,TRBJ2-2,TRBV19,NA,TGTACCAGTATTGGGGCAGGGTCAAGGGACACCGGGGAGCTGTTTTTT,CTSIGAGSRDTGELFF
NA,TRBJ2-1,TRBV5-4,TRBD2,TGTGCCAGCAGACCGAGCGGGGGACCGCCTAATGAGCAGTTCTTC,CASRPSGGPPNEQFF
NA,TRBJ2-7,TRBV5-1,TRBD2,TGCGCCAGCAGACCTGGTCGGACTAGCGGGGGATACGAGCAGTACTTC,CASRPGRTSGGYEQYF
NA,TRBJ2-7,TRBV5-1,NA,TGCGCCAGCAGCTTGGGGTGGGCCAAATCCTCCTACGAGCAGTACTTC,CASSLGWAKSSYEQYF
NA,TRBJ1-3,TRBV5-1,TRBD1,TGCGCCAGCAGCTGGACAGGGTCAGGAAACACCATATATTTT,CASSWTGSGNTIYF
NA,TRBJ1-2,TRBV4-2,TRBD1,TGTGCCAGCAGCCAAGCCCCCGACAGGGGGTACCATGGCTACACCTTC,CASSQAPDRGYHGYTF
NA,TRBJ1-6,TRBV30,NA,TGTGCCTGGAACCAGGGAAATTCACCCCTCCACTTT,CAWNQGNSPLHF
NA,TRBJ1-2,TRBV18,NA,TGTGCCAGCTCACCGGACAGTGCCTCTAACTATGGCTACACCTTC,CASSPDSASNYGYTF